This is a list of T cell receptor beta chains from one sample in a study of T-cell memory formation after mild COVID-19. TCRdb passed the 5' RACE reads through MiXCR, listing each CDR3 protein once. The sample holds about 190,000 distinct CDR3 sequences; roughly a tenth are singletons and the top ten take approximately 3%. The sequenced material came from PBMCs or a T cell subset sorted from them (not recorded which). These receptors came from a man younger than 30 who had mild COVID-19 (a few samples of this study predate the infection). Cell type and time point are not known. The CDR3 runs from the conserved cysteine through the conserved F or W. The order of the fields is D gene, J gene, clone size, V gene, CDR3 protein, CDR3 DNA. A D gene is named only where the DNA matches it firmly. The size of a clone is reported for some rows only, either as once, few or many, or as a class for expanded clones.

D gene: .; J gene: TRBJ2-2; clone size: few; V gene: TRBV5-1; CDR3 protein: CASTPGTANTGELFF; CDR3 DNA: TGCGCCAGCACCCCCGGGACCGCGAACACCGGGGAGCTGTTTTTT
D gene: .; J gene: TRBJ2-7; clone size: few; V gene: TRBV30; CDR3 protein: CAWTTGYEQYF; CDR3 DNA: TGTGCCTGGACCACAGGGTACGAGCAGTACTTC
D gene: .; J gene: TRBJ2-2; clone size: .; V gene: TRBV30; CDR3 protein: CAWSVAPGVTGELFF; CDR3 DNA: TGTGCCTGGAGTGTAGCCCCCGGAGTCACCGGGGAGCTGTTTTTT
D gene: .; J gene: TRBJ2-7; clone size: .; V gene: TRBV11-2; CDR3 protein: CASSPGRQDYEQYF; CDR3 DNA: TGTGCCAGCAGCCCCGGGAGACAGGACTACGAGCAGTACTTC
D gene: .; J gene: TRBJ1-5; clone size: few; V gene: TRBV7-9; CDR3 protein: CASSRDIEGPQHF; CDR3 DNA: TGTGCCAGCAGCCGGGACATTGAGGGGCCCCAGCATTTT
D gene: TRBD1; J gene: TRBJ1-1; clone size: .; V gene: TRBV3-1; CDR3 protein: CASSQQGGTTEAFF; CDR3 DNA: TGTGCCAGCAGCCAACAGGGGGGGACAACTGAAGCTTTCTTT
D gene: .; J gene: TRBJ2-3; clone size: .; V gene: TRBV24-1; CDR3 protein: CATSDARRGFADTQYF; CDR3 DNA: TGTGCCACCAGTGATGCTCGCAGGGGCTTCGCAGATACGCAGTATTTT
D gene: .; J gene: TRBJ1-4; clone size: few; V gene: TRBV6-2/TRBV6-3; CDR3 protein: CASSYSRQEGLQEKLFF; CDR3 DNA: TGTGCCAGCAGTTACTCGAGACAGGAAGGATTACAGGAAAAACTGTTTTTT
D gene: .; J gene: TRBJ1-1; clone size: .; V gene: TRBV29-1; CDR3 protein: CSVALKVRNTEAFF; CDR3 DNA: TGCAGCGTTGCCCTGAAAGTGAGGAACACTGAAGCTTTCTTT
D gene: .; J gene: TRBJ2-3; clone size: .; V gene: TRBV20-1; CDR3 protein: CSASSRGPRTDTQYF; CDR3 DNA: TGCAGTGCTAGTTCCCGGGGGCCCCGCACAGATACGCAGTATTTT
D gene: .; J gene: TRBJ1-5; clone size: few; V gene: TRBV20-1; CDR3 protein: CSANGPTSNQPQHF; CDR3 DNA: TGCAGTGCCAATGGACCGACTAGCAATCAGCCCCAGCATTTT
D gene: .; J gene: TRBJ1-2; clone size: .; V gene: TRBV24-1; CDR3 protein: CATSDSTASGYTF; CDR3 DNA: TGTGCCACCAGTGATTCGACAGCGTCTGGCTACACCTTC
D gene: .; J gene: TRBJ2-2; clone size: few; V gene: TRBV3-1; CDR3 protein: CASSQVGGRSNTGELFF; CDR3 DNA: TGTGCCAGCAGCCAAGTAGGTGGCAGATCTAACACCGGGGAGCTGTTTTTT
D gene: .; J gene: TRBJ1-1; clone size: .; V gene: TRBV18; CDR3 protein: CASSPRLGLENTEAFF; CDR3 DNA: TGTGCCAGCTCACCACGTTTGGGGTTGGAGAACACTGAAGCTTTCTTT
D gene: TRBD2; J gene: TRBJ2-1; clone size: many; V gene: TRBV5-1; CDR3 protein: CASTLAGAYNEQFF; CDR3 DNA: TGCGCCAGCACACTAGCGGGGGCCTACAATGAGCAGTTCTTC
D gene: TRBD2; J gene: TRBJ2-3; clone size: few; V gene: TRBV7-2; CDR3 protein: CASTPGLAGADTDTQYF; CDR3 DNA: TGTGCCAGCACCCCGGGACTAGCGGGGGCCGACACAGATACGCAGTATTTT
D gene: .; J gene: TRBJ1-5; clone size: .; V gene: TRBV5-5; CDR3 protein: CASSLRQAEGVSQPQHF; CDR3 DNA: TGTGCCAGCAGCTTGCGGCAGGCAGAGGGGGTCTCCCAGCCCCAGCATTTT
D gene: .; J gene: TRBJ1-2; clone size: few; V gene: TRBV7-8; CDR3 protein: CASSSGRQSSYGYTF; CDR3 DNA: TGTGCCAGCAGCTCGGGACGGCAATCCTCCTATGGCTACACCTTC
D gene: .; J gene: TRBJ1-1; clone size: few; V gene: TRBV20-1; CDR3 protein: CSAVRDSATEAFF; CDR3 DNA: TGCAGTGCTGTCAGGGATTCTGCCACTGAAGCTTTCTTT
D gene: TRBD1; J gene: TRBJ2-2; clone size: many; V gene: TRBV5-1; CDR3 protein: CASSAQGAGELFF; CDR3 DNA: TGCGCCAGCAGCGCACAGGGGGCCGGGGAGCTGTTTTTT
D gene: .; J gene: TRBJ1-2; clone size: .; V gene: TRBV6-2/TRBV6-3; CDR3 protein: CASSGMGFYGYTF; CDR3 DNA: TGTGCCAGCAGCGGAATGGGGTTCTATGGCTACACCTTC
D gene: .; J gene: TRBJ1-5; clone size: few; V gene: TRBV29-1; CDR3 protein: CSVGGAWDQPQHF; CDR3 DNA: TGCAGCGTTGGAGGTGCGTGGGATCAGCCCCAGCATTTT
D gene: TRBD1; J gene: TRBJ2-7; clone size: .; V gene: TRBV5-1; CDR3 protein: CASSFRQGAWEQYF; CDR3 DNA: TGCGCCAGCAGCTTCCGTCAGGGGGCTTGGGAGCAGTACTTC
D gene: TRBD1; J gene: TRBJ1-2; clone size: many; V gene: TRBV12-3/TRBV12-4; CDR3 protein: CASSSTGGGGYTF; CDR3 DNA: TGTGCCAGCAGTTCGACAGGGGGCGGTGGCTACACCTTC
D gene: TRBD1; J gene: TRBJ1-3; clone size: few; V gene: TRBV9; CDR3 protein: CASSVDRGGNTIYF; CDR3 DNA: TGTGCCAGCAGCGTAGACAGGGGAGGAAACACCATATATTTT
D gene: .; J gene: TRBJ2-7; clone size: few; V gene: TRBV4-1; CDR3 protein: CASSPALNYEQYF; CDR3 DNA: TGCGCCAGTTCCCCAGCCCTAAACTACGAGCAGTACTTC
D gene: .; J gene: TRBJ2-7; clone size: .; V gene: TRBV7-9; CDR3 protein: CASSRRDSLSYEQYF; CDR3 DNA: TGTGCCAGCAGCCGGCGGGACAGTCTCTCCTACGAGCAGTACTTC
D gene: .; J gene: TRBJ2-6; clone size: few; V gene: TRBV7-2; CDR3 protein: CASSFSVRSSGANVLTF; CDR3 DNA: TGTGCCAGCAGCTTTTCAGTCCGAAGCTCTGGGGCCAACGTCCTGACTTTC
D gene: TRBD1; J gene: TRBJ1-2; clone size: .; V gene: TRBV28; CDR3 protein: CASTIILGTGDYYGYTF; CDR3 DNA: TGTGCCAGCACCATTATATTGGGGACAGGGGATTACTATGGCTACACCTTC
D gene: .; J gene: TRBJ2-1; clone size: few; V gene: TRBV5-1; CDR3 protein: CASSLENSRGSYNEQFF; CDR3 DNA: TGCGCCAGCAGCTTGGAAAATTCCAGAGGCTCCTACAATGAGCAGTTCTTC
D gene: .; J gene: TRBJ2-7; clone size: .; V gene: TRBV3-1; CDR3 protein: CASSQWRAEQYF; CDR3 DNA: TGTGCCAGCAGCCAATGGAGGGCCGAGCAGTACTTC
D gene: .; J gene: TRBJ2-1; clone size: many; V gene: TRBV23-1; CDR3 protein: CASSRQAENLSSYNEQFF; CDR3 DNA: TGCGCCAGCAGTCGACAGGCGGAGAATCTCAGCTCCTACAATGAGCAGTTCTTC
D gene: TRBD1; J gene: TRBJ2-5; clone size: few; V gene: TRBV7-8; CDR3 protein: CASSQPDRGRETQYF; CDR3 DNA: TGTGCCAGCAGCCAACCTGACAGGGGGAGGGAGACCCAGTACTTC
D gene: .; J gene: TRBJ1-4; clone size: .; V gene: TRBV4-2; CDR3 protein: CASSQVPEQGREKLFF; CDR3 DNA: TGTGCCAGCAGCCAAGTCCCTGAGCAGGGGAGGGAAAAACTGTTTTTT
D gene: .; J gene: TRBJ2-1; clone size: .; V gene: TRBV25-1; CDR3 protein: CASSTSRDWRNEQFF; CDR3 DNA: TGTGCCAGCAGTACGTCCCGGGACTGGAGGAATGAGCAGTTCTTC
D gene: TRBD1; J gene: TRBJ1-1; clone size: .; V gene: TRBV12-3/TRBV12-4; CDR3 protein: CASSLDRARNTEAFF; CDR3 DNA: TGTGCCAGCAGCTTGGACAGGGCCAGGAACACTGAAGCTTTCTTT
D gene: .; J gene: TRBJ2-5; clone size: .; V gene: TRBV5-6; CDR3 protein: CASSRDAETQYF; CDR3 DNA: TGTGCCAGCAGCAGGGATGCGGAGACCCAGTACTTC
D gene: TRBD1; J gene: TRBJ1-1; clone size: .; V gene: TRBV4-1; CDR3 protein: CASSQDDRGGTEAFF; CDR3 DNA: TGCGCCAGCAGCCAAGATGACAGGGGAGGCACTGAAGCTTTCTTT
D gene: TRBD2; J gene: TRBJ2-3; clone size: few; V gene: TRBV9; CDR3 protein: CASSATSGPDTQYF; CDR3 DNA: TGTGCCAGCAGCGCGACTAGCGGCCCAGATACGCAGTATTTT